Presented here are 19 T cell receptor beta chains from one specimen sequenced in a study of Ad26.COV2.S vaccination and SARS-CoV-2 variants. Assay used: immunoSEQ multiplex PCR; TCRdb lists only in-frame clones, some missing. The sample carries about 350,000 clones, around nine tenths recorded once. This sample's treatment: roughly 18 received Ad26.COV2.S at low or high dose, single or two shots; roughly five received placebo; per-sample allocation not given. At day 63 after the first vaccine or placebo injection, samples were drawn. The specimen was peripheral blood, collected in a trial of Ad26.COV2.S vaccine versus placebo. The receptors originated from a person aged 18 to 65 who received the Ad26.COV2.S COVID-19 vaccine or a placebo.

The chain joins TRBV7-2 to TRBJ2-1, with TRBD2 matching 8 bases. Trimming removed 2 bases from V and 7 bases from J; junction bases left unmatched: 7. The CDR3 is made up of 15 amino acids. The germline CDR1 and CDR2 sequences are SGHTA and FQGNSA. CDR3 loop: CASSLRSGRGNEQFF. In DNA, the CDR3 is TGTGCCAGCAGCTTAAGGAGCGGGAGAGGTAATGAGCAGTTCTTC.

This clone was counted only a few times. The CDR3 sequence is CASSFNSGSSYEQYF. The CDR3 nucleotides are TGTGCCAGCAGTTTCAATAGCGGGAGCTCCTACGAGCAGTACTTC. The rearrangement uses TRBV28 and TRBJ2-7; 9 bases are shared with TRBD2. This CDR3 region has 15 residues. With 3 bases clipped from V and 0 bases from J, the junction kept 3 bases outside the gene matches. CDR1 and CDR2 from the germline V gene are MDHEN and SYDVKM.

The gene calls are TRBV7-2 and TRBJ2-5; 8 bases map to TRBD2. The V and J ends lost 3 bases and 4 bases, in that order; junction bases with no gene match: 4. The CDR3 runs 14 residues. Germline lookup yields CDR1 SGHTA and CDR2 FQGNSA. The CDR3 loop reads CASSFRGRLETQYF. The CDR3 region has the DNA TGTGCCAGCAGCTTCCGCGGGAGGTTAGAGACCCAGTACTTC.

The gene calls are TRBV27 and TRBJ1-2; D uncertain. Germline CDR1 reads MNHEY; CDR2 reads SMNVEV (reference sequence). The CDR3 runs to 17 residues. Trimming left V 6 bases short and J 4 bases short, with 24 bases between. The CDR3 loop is CASRPGGSASRPYGYTF. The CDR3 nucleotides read TGTGCCAGCAGGCCCGGCGGGTCGGCGAGTCGACCCTATGGCTACACCTTC.

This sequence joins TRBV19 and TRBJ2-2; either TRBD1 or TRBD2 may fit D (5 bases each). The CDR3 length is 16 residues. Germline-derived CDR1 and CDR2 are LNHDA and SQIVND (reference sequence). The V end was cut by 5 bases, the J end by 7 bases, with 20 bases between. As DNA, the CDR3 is TGTGCCAGTAGTCCGGGACGGTTTGACATAGGCGGGGAGCTGTTTTTT. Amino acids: CASSPGRFDIGGELFF.

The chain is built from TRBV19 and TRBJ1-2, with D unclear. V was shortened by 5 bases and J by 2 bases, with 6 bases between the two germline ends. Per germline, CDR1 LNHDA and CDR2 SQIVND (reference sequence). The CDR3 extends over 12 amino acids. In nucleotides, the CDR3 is TGTGCCAGTAGTGTCATAAACTATGGCTACACCTTC. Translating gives CASSVINYGYTF.

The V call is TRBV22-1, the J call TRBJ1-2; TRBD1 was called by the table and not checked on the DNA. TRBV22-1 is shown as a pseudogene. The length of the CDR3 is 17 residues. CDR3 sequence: CPGSAQSGQGDSYGYTF. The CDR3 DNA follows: TGTCCTGGGAGCGCGCAATCGGGACAGGGGGATTCCTATGGCTACACCTTC.

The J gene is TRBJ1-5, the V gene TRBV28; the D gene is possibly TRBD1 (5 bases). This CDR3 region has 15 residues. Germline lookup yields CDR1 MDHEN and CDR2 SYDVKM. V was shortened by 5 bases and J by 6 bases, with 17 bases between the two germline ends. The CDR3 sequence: CASSGNRWVIQPQHF. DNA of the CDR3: TGTGCCAGCAGTGGAAACAGGTGGGTCATTCAGCCCCAGCATTTT.

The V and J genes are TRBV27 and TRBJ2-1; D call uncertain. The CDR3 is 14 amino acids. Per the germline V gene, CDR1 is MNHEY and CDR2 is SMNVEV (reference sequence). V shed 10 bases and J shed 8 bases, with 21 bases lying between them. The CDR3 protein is CATRLFRDVDEQFF. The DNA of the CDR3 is TGTGCCACCCGTCTTTTTCGCGATGTCGATGAGCAGTTCTTC.

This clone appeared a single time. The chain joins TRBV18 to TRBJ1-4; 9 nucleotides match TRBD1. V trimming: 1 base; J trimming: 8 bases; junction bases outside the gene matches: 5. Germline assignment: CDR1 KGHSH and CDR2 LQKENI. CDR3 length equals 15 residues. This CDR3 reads CASSPLYRGQEKLFF. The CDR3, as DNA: TGTGCCAGCTCACCACTCTACAGGGGGCAAGAAAAACTGTTTTTT.

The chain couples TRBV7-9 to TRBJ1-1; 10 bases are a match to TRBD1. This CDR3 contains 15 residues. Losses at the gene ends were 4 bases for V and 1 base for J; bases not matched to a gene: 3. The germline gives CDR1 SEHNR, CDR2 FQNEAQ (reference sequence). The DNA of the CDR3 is TGTGCCAGCAGCTCCGGGACAGGGGAGAACACTGAAGCTTTCTTT. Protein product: CASSSGTGENTEAFF.

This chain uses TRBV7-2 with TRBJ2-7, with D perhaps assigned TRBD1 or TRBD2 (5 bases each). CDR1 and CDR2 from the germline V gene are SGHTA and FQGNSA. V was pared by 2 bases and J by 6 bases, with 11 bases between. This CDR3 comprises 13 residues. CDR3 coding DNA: TGTGCCAGCAGCTTAAGAGGGGTAGGCGAGCAGTACTTC. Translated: CASSLRGVGEQYF.

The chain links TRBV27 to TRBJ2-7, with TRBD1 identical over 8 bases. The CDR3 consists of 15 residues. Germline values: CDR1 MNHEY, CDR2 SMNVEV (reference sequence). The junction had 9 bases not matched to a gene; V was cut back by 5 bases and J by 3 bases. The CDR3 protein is CASSPRTGKRYEQYF. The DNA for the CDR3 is TGTGCCAGCAGTCCTAGGACAGGGAAACGCTACGAGCAGTACTTC.

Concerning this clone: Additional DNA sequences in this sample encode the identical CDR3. The DNA for the CDR3 is TGTGCCAGCAGCTTAGCCGGGGCGGACACTGAAGCTTTCTTT. Its translation: CASSLAGADTEAFF. The chain employs TRBV11-2 and TRBJ1-1; possible D gene TRBD1, 5 bases. Trimming took off 1 base at V and 3 bases at J, with 9 bases between the two ends. The CDR3 contains 14 residues. CDR1 is SGHAT, CDR2 FQNNGV, per germline.

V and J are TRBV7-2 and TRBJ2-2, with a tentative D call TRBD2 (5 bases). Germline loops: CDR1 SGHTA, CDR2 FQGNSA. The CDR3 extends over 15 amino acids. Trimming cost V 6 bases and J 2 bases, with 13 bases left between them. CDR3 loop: CASRSQRINTGELFF. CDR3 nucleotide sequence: TGTGCCAGCAGGAGTCAGCGGATTAACACCGGGGAGCTGTTTTTT.

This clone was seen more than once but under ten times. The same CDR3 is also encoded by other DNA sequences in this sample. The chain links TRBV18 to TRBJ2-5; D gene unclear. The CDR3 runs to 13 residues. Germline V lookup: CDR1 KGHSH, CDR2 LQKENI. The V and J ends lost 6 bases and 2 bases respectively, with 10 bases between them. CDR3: CASSRAGQETQYF. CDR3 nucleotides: TGTGCCAGCTCCCGGGCCGGGCAAGAGACCCAGTACTTC.

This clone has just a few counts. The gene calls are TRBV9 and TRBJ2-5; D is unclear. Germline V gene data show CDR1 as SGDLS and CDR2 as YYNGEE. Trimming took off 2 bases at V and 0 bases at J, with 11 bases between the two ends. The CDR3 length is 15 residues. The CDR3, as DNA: TGTGCCAGCAGCGTTGGTGACGGGTACCAAGAGACCCAGTACTTC. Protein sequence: CASSVGDGYQETQYF. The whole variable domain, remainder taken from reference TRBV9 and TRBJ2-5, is DSGVTQTPKHLITATGQRVTLRCSPRSGDLSVYWYQQSLDQGLQFLIQYYNGEERAKGNILERFSAQQFPDLHSELNLSSLELGDSALYFCASSVGDGYQETQYFGPGTRLLVL.

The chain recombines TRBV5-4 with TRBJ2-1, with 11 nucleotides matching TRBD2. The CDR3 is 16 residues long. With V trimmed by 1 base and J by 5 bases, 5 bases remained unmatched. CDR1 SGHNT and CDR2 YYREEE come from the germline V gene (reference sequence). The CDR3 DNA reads TGTGCCAGCAGCTTGCGATTAGCGGGGGGGGACAATGAGCAGTTCTTC. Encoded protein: CASSLRLAGGDNEQFF. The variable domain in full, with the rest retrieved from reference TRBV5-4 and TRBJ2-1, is ETGVTQSPTHLIKTRGQQVTLRCSSQSGHNTVSWYQQALGQGPQFIFQYYREEENGRGNFPPRFSGLQFPNYSSELNVNALELDDSALYLCASSLRLAGGDNEQFFGPGTRLTVL.

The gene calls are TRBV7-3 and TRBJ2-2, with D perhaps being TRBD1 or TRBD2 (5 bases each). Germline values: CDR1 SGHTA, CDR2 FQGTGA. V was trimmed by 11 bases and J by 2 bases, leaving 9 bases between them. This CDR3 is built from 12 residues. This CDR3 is CASGPNTGELFF. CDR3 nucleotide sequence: TGTGCCTCGGGACCAAACACCGGGGAGCTGTTTTTT.